A selection of T cell receptor beta chains follows, all from one sample in a study of CD8+ T cells in alopecia areata. Sequencing used immunoSEQ multiplex PCR; TCRdb keeps in-frame clones, though not all of them. The data hold about 150,000 clones, with around 50% observed a single time. This sample comprised CD8+ T cells sorted from blood, obtained at week 0. The origin of the receptors is a human donor with alopecia areata. Each CDR3 is given with its conserved first and last residue. The D gene is left open where the match is weak. Clone sizes are given selectively: once, few, many, or a class where the clone is expanded.

abundance	v_gene	j_gene	d_gene	CDR3aa	CDR3nt
.	TRBV4-1	TRBJ2-3	.	CASSQRGMGATDTQYF	TGCGCCAGCAGCCAAAGGGGGATGGGGGCCACAGATACGCAGTATTTT
.	TRBV30	TRBJ2-5	.	CACRGWETQYF	TGTGCCTGTAGGGGCTGGGAGACCCAGTACTTC
few	TRBV30	TRBJ1-1	.	CAWSVVENTEAFF	TGTGCCTGGAGTGTCGTAGAGAACACTGAAGCTTTCTTT
.	TRBV5-6	TRBJ1-1	.	CASSSDRSGFTEAFF	TGTGCCAGCAGCTCGGACCGATCAGGGTTCACTGAAGCTTTCTTT
few	TRBV19	TRBJ1-6	.	CASSTGSPLHF	TGTGCCAGTAGTACCGGTTCACCCCTCCACTTT
.	TRBV30	TRBJ1-3	.	CAWSEGSNGNTIYF	TGTGCCTGGAGTGAAGGTAGTAATGGAAACACCATATATTTT
few	TRBV29-1	TRBJ2-7	.	CSVVDRAYEQYF	TGCAGCGTTGTGGACCGAGCCTACGAGCAGTACTTC
.	TRBV7-6	TRBJ2-7	TRBD1	CASSAGGATYEQYF	TGTGCCAGCAGCGCAGGGGGCGCGACCTACGAGCAGTACTTC
few	TRBV13	TRBJ2-7	TRBD1	CASSQAGQGDYEQYF	TGTGCCAGCAGCCAGGCTGGACAGGGGGATTACGAGCAGTACTTC
.	TRBV30	TRBJ2-7	.	CAWSVGYEQYF	TGTGCCTGGAGTGTCGGCTACGAGCAGTACTTC
few	TRBV29-1	TRBJ1-2	.	CSVGGSLGADGYTF	TGCAGCGTTGGAGGGAGTTTGGGGGCCGATGGCTACACCTTC
.	TRBV2	TRBJ2-7	TRBD1	CASSEVRDRDGVGYEQYF	TGTGCCAGCAGTGAAGTCCGGGACAGGGACGGGGTAGGCTACGAGCAGTACTTC
.	TRBV2	TRBJ1-2	.	CASLAGNYGYTF	TGTGCCAGCCTAGCAGGGAACTATGGCTACACCTTC
.	TRBV7-9	TRBJ2-3	.	CASSLGTDTQYF	TGTGCCAGCAGCTTAGGGACAGATACGCAGTATTTT
.	TRBV5-1	TRBJ1-3	TRBD1	CASSSGQGASGNTIYF	TGCGCCAGCAGCTCGGGACAGGGAGCATCTGGAAACACCATATATTTT
once	TRBV2	TRBJ1-5	TRBD1	CASSETGDSQPQHF	TGTGCCAGCAGTGAGACAGGGGATAGTCAGCCCCAGCATTTT
.	TRBV6-6	TRBJ2-3	.	CASSAGQTDTQYF	TGTGCCAGCAGTGCGGGACAGACAGATACGCAGTATTTT
.	TRBV7-9	TRBJ2-7	.	CASSLQSDSYEQYF	TGTGCCAGCAGTCTACAGTCGGATTCCTACGAGCAGTACTTC
.	TRBV11-3	TRBJ2-7	.	CASSLRGAKNEQYF	TGTGCCAGCAGCTTAAGGGGGGCTAAGAACGAGCAGTACTTC
few	TRBV11-2	TRBJ2-4	.	CASSFNPEAKNIQYF	TGTGCCAGCAGCTTCAACCCCGAAGCCAAAAACATTCAGTACTTC
few	TRBV27	TRBJ2-2	.	CASSYQNTGELFF	TGTGCCAGCAGTTACCAGAACACCGGGGAGCTGTTTTTT
.	TRBV6-6	TRBJ2-3	.	CASSTDTQYF	TGTGCCAGCAGCACAGATACGCAGTATTTT
.	TRBV30	TRBJ1-1	TRBD1	CAWKAQGVNTEAFF	TGTGCCTGGAAGGCGCAGGGGGTGAACACTGAAGCTTTCTTT
.	TRBV4-1	TRBJ1-2	.	CASSQVRDPNYGYTF	TGCGCCAGCAGCCAAGTAAGGGATCCAAACTATGGCTACACCTTC
.	TRBV7-2	TRBJ2-5	.	CASSLVGGQQETQYF	TGTGCCAGCAGCTTAGTGGGCGGGCAGCAAGAGACCCAGTACTTC
.	TRBV29-1	TRBJ1-2	.	CSVSANYGYTF	TGCAGCGTTAGTGCTAACTATGGCTACACCTTC
.	TRBV5-1	TRBJ1-1	.	CASMSYTEAFF	TGCGCCAGCATGTCCTACACTGAAGCTTTCTTT
once	TRBV7-8	TRBJ2-1	TRBD2	CASSLGGGGSYNEQFF	TGTGCCAGCAGCTTGGGCGGGGGGGGCTCCTACAATGAGCAGTTCTTC